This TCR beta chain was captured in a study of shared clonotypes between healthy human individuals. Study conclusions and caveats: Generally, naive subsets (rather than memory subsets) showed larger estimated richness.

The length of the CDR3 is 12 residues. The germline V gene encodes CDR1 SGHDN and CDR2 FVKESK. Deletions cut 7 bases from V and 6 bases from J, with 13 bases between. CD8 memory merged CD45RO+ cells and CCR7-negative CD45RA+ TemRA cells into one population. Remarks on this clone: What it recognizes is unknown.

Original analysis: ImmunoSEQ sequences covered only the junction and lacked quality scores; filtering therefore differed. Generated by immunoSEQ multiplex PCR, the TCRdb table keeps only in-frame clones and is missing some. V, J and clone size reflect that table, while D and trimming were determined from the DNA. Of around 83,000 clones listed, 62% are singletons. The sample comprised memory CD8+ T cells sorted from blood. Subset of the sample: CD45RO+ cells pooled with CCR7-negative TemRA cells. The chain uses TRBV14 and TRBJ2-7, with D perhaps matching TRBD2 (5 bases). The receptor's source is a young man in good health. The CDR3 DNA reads TGTGCCAGCAACTTGGTAGGAGGCGAGCAGTACTTC. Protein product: CASNLVGGEQYF.